This note documents a single TCR beta chain sequence. Antigen unknown. This entry is derived from a study of identifying expanded T cells in peripheral blood. Whole-study findings and limits: Across healthy donors, higher total template counts meant significantly greater roughly two-week count variance. Differentially abundant clones: roughly 1.2 between replicates, 16.4 at two to three weeks, approximately 18 at four.

Collection occurred without any documented infections or immune events in donors. TCRdb keeps only in-frame clones here, not all; method: immunoSEQ multiplex PCR. The sample lists 84,000 or so clones, around nine tenths occurring once. Trimming took off 3 bases at V and 7 bases at J, with 9 bases between the two ends. The CDR3 sequence is 13 residues long. Germline lookup yields CDR1 MNHEY and CDR2 SVGAGI. This receptor was identified in a person between 18 and 69 years old in good health. Sequencing was performed on blood. This sequence joins TRBV6-5 and TRBJ1-4, with D unresolved. The CDR3 loop is CASSYDRTEKLFF. CDR3 nucleotides: TGTGCCAGCAGTTATGATAGGACTGAAAAACTGTTTTTT.